The source of this TCR beta chain is a study of T cell repertoires in cytomegalovirus infection. Overall study context: HLA-B-restricted CMV epitopes that are well studied, plus recently identified HLA-C-restricted ones, were used by the study. Signatures in public TCR beta sequences pointed to both CMV infection and matching HLA type. Study outcomes and limitations: CMV-specific TCR beta clonotypes restricted by HLA-C dominated the ex vivo response. Cumulative public TCR beta family frequency identified carriers of CMV plus the relevant HLA.

To note about this clonotype: Its target is not known.

After removal of 8 bases from V and 4 bases from J, the junction contained 11 bases not matched to a gene. The CDR3 runs to 14 residues. Germline V gene lookup returns CDR1 MDHEN and CDR2 SYDVKM. One entry per CDR3 protein results from TCRdb running MiXCR on the reads. The sample shows a few hundred thousand distinct CDR3 sequences, roughly 42% of them seen only once. This specimen was cultured PBMCs, taken from culture after CMV antigen stimulation. The chain has TRBV28 and TRBJ2-7; 7 positions match TRBD1. The receptor was isolated from a human donor in good health (CMV status not recorded). Some clones in this sample may be carry-over from other donors' samples. The CDR3 spells CASGPQGRKYEQYF. CDR3 coding DNA: TGTGCCAGCGGACCACAGGGGAGAAAGTACGAGCAGTACTTC.